This TCR beta chain was sequenced in a study of T cell clones after liver transplantation. Study-wide findings and caveats: Conclusions were preliminary, with small, heterogeneous patient groups.

Clones were sequenced by immunoSEQ multiplex PCR, and TCRdb holds only the in-frame ones, with some missing. The sample contains 40,000 to 55,000 clones, 55% to 75% of which appear only once. Comments on this clone: Its antigen is as yet unknown.

The sample here was CD4+ T cells from blood, taken approximately 54 months after liver transplant. The sequence came from a human patient who received a liver transplant. These T cells may partly come from the graft donor.

CDR3 coding DNA: TGTGCCAGCAGCCCCGGACAGGGACACGGGGAGCTGTTTTTT. Its protein product is CASSPGQGHGELFF. The chain has TRBV27 and TRBJ2-2; 8 bases match TRBD1. V gave up 6 bases and J gave up 7 bases; unmatched junction bases: 7. CDR1 and CDR2 from the germline V gene are MNHEY and SMNVEV (reference sequence). The CDR3 has 14 residues.